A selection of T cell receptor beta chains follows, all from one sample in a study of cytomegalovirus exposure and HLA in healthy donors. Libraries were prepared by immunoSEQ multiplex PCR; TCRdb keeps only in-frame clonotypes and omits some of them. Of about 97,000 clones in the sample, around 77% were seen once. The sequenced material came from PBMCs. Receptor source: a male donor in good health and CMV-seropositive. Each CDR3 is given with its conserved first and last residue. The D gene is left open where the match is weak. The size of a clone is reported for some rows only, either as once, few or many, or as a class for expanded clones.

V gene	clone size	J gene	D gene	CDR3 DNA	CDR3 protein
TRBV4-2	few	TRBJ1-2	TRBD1	TGTGCCAGCAGCCAATCCACAGGGGCCTATGGCTACACCTTC	CASSQSTGAYGYTF
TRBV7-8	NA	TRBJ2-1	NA	TGTGCCAGCAGCTCGCAGAGCGGATCCTACAATGAGCAGTTCTTC	CASSSQSGSYNEQFF
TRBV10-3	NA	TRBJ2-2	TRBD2	TGTGCCATCAACAACCGGAGTGGTGTCCTAGCGGGAGAAGGCGGGGAGCTGTTTTTT	CAINNRSGVLAGEGGELFF
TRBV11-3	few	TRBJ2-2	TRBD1	TGTGCCAGCAGCTTAAGACAGGGGGAAGTGAGGACCGGGGAGCTGTTTTTT	CASSLRQGEVRTGELFF
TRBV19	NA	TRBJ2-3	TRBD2	TGTGCCAGTAGTATTGGTCCGGGACTAGCGGGAGCAGATACGCAGTATTTT	CASSIGPGLAGADTQYF
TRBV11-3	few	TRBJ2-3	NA	TGTGCCAGCAGCTTTAGGGGAGATACGCAGTATTTT	CASSFRGDTQYF
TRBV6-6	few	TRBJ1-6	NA	TGTGCCAGCAACGGGCAGGTGGGGGGATCACCCCTCCACTTT	CASNGQVGGSPLHF
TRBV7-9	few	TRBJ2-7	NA	TGTGCCAGCAGCTTAAGCCACGAGCAGTACTTC	CASSLSHEQYF
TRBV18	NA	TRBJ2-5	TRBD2	TGTGCCAGCTCACCGGGACTAGCGGGACGCGAGACCCAGTACTTC	CASSPGLAGRETQYF
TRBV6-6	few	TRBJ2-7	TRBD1	TGTGCCAGCAGTGGGACAGGGGGCTTTTCCTACGAGCAGTACTTC	CASSGTGGFSYEQYF
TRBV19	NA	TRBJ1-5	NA	TGTGCCAGTAGTTTCGGGTACAAACAACCCCGTCAGCCCCAGCATTTT	CASSFGYKQPRQPQHF
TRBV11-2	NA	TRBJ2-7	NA	TGTGCCAGCAGCTCCGTCCAGAGGGGGACCTACGAGCAGTACTTC	CASSSVQRGTYEQYF
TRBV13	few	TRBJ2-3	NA	TGTGCCAGCAACCGGGGGATAGATACGCAGTATTTT	CASNRGIDTQYF
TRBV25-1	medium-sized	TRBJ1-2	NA	TGTGCCAGCAGTTCAGGGACAATTTACGGCGGCTACACCTTC	CASSSGTIYGGYTF
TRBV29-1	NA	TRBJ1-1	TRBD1	TGCAGCGTGGGACAGGTTGGGGCTTTCTTT	CSVGQVGAFF
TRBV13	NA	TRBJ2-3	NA	TGTGCCAGCAGCTTACGTCAGACTAGCACAGATACGCAGTATTTT	CASSLRQTSTDTQYF
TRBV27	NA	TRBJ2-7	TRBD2	TGTGCCAGCAGTTTTCCGGTTGTAGCGGGAGGCTTCTACGAGCAGTACTTC	CASSFPVVAGGFYEQYF
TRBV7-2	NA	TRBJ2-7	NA	TGTGCCAGCAGCCCTAACAGCTACGAGCAGTACTTC	CASSPNSYEQYF
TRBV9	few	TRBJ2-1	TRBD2	TGTGCCAGCAGCGTAGGGTTATCGGCTAGCGGGAATGAGCAGTTCTTC	CASSVGLSASGNEQFF
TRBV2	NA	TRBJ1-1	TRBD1	TGTGCCAGCATTCCGGGACAGCTAGTTGTCGGAGCTTTCTTT	CASIPGQLVVGAFF
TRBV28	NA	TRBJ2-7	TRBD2	TGTGCCAGCAGTTTATCTCTGGGACTAGCGGGAGGACGGTACGAGCAGTACTTC	CASSLSLGLAGGRYEQYF
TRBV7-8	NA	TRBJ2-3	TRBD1	TGTGCCAGCAGCTTAGGAACAGGGGAAGATACGCAGTATTTT	CASSLGTGEDTQYF
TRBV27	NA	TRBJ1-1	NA	TGTGCCAGCAGTTTACCGCGACAGACTAGACGGCCTATGAACACTGAAGCTTTCTTT	CASSLPRQTRRPMNTEAFF
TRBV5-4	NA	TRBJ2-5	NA	TGTGCCAGCAGCCGGGGAGAGAGGGAGACCCAGTACTTC	CASSRGERETQYF
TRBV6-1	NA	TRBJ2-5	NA	TGTGCCAGCAGTGAAATCCTGGGGGGAAGGCAAGAGACCCAGTACTTC	CASSEILGGRQETQYF
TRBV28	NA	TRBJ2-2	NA	TGTGCCAGCAGTCAAAGGCGGCCCGTCCATACCGGGGAGCTGTTTTTT	CASSQRRPVHTGELFF
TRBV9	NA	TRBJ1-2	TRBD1	TGTGCCAGCAGCGCCTTAACAGGGGACTATGGCTACACCTTC	CASSALTGDYGYTF
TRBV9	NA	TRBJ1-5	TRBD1	TGTGCCAGCAGCAGAGAGGGGGCAGGGGGCTATGAGCCCCAGCATTTT	CASSREGAGGYEPQHF
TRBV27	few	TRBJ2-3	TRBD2	TGTGCCACCCGCTTCTTAGCGGGAGGGAGCACAGATACGCAGTATTTT	CATRFLAGGSTDTQYF
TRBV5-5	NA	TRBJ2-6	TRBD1	TGTGCCAGCAGCTTGGGAACAGGGGGACACTCTGGGGCCAACGTCCTGACTTTC	CASSLGTGGHSGANVLTF
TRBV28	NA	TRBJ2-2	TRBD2	TGTGCCAGCAAAGCGGGAGGACAGGCCCCGAACACCGGGGAGCTGTTTTTT	CASKAGGQAPNTGELFF
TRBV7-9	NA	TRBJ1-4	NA	TGTGCCAGCACTTGGGGAGGGGAAGGTGAAAAACTGTTTTTT	CASTWGGEGEKLFF
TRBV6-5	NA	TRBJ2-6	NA	TGTGCCACAGGGGGAGGTGGGGCCAACGTCCTGACTTTC	CATGGGGANVLTF
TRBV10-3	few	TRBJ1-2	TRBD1	TGTGCCATCAGTGCATCCGACAGGGGCGACTATGGCTACACCTTC	CAISASDRGDYGYTF
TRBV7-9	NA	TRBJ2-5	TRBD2	TGTGCCAGCAGCTTTGGACTAGCGGAGATCCAAGAGACCCAGTACTTC	CASSFGLAEIQETQYF
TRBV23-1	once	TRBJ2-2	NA	TGCGCCAGCAGCCCCACCCGCCCAGGGGGGCACACCGGGGAGCTGTTTTTT	CASSPTRPGGHTGELFF